The rows below give T cell receptor beta chains drawn from one sample of a study of OX40 agonist ivuxolimab in advanced cancers. Repertoires were generated with immunoSEQ multiplex PCR, while TCRdb's copy carries only in-frame clones and drops some. In the table there are approximately 80,000 clones, around 90% of which are singletons. The sample consisted of CD4+ or CD8+ T cells sorted from blood, taken in a trial of the OX40 agonist ivuxolimab. Receptors were obtained from an adult with an advanced solid tumor such as melanoma, head and neck, liver or kidney cancer. CDR3s include the opening cysteine and the closing phenylalanine or tryptophan. The D gene is left open where the match is weak. Some rows mark clone size as missing; the rest say once, few, many or name a class of expanded clone.

v_call: TRBV5-5; cdr3_length: 13; d_call: -; j_call: TRBJ2-7; clone_size: -; cdr3_aa: CASSSGPGYEQYF; cdr3_nt: TGTGCCAGCAGCTCCGGGCCCGGCTACGAGCAGTACTTC
v_call: TRBV11-3; cdr3_length: 16; d_call: TRBD2; j_call: TRBJ2-5; clone_size: -; cdr3_aa: CASSFAIAGGQETQYF; cdr3_nt: TGTGCCAGCAGCTTCGCCATAGCGGGAGGGCAAGAGACCCAGTACTTC
v_call: TRBV10-3; cdr3_length: 13; d_call: -; j_call: TRBJ1-4; clone_size: -; cdr3_aa: CAISDRVGEKLFF; cdr3_nt: TGTGCCATCAGTGACAGGGTCGGCGAAAAACTGTTTTTT
v_call: TRBV4-1; cdr3_length: 17; d_call: -; j_call: TRBJ1-2; clone_size: -; cdr3_aa: CASSQAFSRGPNYGYTF; cdr3_nt: TGCGCCAGCAGCCAAGCTTTTTCTCGGGGACCCAACTATGGCTACACCTTC
v_call: TRBV19; cdr3_length: 19; d_call: TRBD2; j_call: TRBJ2-6; clone_size: -; cdr3_aa: CASSIGAGGPFQGANVLTF; cdr3_nt: TGTGCCAGTAGTATAGGGGCGGGAGGGCCCTTTCAAGGGGCCAACGTCCTGACTTTC
v_call: TRBV2; cdr3_length: 12; d_call: TRBD1; j_call: TRBJ2-3; clone_size: -; cdr3_aa: CASSGQGHTQYF; cdr3_nt: TGTGCCAGCAGCGGACAGGGACATACGCAGTATTTT
v_call: TRBV18; cdr3_length: 14; d_call: -; j_call: TRBJ2-3; clone_size: -; cdr3_aa: CASSPPTPTDTQYF; cdr3_nt: TGTGCCAGCTCACCACCTACCCCCACAGATACGCAGTATTTT
v_call: TRBV7-6; cdr3_length: 12; d_call: -; j_call: TRBJ2-7; clone_size: -; cdr3_aa: CASSASGHEQYF; cdr3_nt: TGTGCCAGCAGCGCCTCTGGCCACGAGCAGTACTTC
v_call: TRBV28; cdr3_length: 15; d_call: TRBD1; j_call: TRBJ1-2; clone_size: -; cdr3_aa: CASSEPGQGAGGYTF; cdr3_nt: TGTGCCAGCAGCGAACCGGGACAGGGGGCCGGCGGCTACACCTTC
v_call: TRBV27; cdr3_length: 15; d_call: TRBD1; j_call: TRBJ1-1; clone_size: -; cdr3_aa: CASSTYGTGGQEASF; cdr3_nt: TGTGCCAGCAGTACCTATGGGACAGGGGGCCAAGAAGCTTCCTTT
v_call: TRBV5-4; cdr3_length: 15; d_call: -; j_call: TRBJ2-1; clone_size: -; cdr3_aa: CASSLGQGYGNEQFF; cdr3_nt: TGTGCCAGCAGCTTGGGTCAGGGGTACGGCAATGAGCAGTTCTTC
v_call: TRBV5-6; cdr3_length: 14; d_call: -; j_call: TRBJ2-5; clone_size: -; cdr3_aa: CASSKQGTQETQYF; cdr3_nt: TGTGCCAGCAGCAAACAGGGTACCCAAGAGACCCAGTACTTC
v_call: TRBV28; cdr3_length: 12; d_call: -; j_call: TRBJ1-5; clone_size: -; cdr3_aa: CASRDPGRPQHF; cdr3_nt: TGTGCCAGCAGGGACCCCGGGCGGCCCCAGCATTTT
v_call: TRBV28; cdr3_length: 14; d_call: TRBD2; j_call: TRBJ2-7; clone_size: -; cdr3_aa: CASPPRNGGDEQYF; cdr3_nt: TGTGCCAGCCCCCCCCGCAACGGGGGGGACGAGCAGTACTTC
v_call: TRBV2; cdr3_length: 14; d_call: TRBD1; j_call: TRBJ1-3; clone_size: -; cdr3_aa: CASSVQGIGNTIYF; cdr3_nt: TGTGCCAGCAGTGTACAGGGGATTGGAAACACCATATATTTT
v_call: TRBV6-5; cdr3_length: 15; d_call: -; j_call: TRBJ2-2; clone_size: once; cdr3_aa: CASSYSAREDGELFF; cdr3_nt: TGTGCCAGCAGTTACTCAGCCAGGGAGGACGGGGAGCTGTTTTTT
v_call: TRBV28; cdr3_length: 14; d_call: -; j_call: TRBJ1-5; clone_size: once; cdr3_aa: CASSLTASNQPQHF; cdr3_nt: TGTGCCAGCAGTTTGACTGCGAGCAATCAGCCCCAGCATTTT
v_call: TRBV18; cdr3_length: 14; d_call: -; j_call: TRBJ2-5; clone_size: -; cdr3_aa: CASSSPPLGETQYF; cdr3_nt: TGTGCCAGCTCAAGCCCCCCCCTGGGAGAGACCCAGTACTTC
v_call: TRBV6-5; cdr3_length: 16; d_call: -; j_call: TRBJ1-2; clone_size: -; cdr3_aa: CASSYSGGAGYYGYTF; cdr3_nt: TGTGCCAGCAGTTACTCGGGGGGCGCGGGGTACTATGGCTACACCTTC
v_call: TRBV6-1; cdr3_length: 13; d_call: -; j_call: TRBJ2-1; clone_size: -; cdr3_aa: CASIERGWDEQFF; cdr3_nt: TGTGCCAGCATAGAAAGGGGGTGGGATGAGCAGTTCTTC
v_call: TRBV25-1; cdr3_length: 15; d_call: -; j_call: TRBJ2-2; clone_size: -; cdr3_aa: CASTLADANTGELFF; cdr3_nt: TGTGCCAGCACCCTAGCAGACGCGAACACCGGGGAGCTGTTTTTT
v_call: TRBV28; cdr3_length: 13; d_call: -; j_call: TRBJ1-2; clone_size: -; cdr3_aa: CASSSSSTWGYTF; cdr3_nt: TGTGCCAGCAGTTCCTCTTCGACCTGGGGCTACACCTTC
v_call: TRBV30; cdr3_length: 13; d_call: -; j_call: TRBJ2-5; clone_size: -; cdr3_aa: CAWSVGFQETQYF; cdr3_nt: TGTGCCTGGAGTGTAGGGTTCCAAGAGACCCAGTACTTC
v_call: TRBV7-2; cdr3_length: 14; d_call: -; j_call: TRBJ1-2; clone_size: -; cdr3_aa: CASSLVGAGTVYTF; cdr3_nt: TGTGCCAGCAGCTTAGTAGGCGCAGGTACAGTCTACACCTTC
v_call: TRBV6-5; cdr3_length: 12; d_call: -; j_call: TRBJ2-2; clone_size: -; cdr3_aa: CATREQTGELFF; cdr3_nt: TGTGCCACACGGGAACAAACCGGGGAGCTGTTTTTT
v_call: TRBV5-1; cdr3_length: 14; d_call: TRBD1; j_call: TRBJ2-1; clone_size: -; cdr3_aa: CASSWTGVPNEQFF; cdr3_nt: TGCGCCAGCAGCTGGACAGGGGTTCCGAATGAGCAGTTCTTC
v_call: TRBV28; cdr3_length: 16; d_call: -; j_call: TRBJ2-3; clone_size: once; cdr3_aa: CASSYTGPLVTDTQYF; cdr3_nt: TGTGCCAGCAGTTATACGGGACCCTTAGTCACAGATACGCAGTATTTT
v_call: TRBV7-2; cdr3_length: 13; d_call: -; j_call: TRBJ2-1; clone_size: -; cdr3_aa: CASSLGPDNEQFF; cdr3_nt: TGTGCCAGCAGCTTAGGACCTGACAATGAGCAGTTCTTC
v_call: TRBV29-1; cdr3_length: 15; d_call: -; j_call: TRBJ2-5; clone_size: -; cdr3_aa: CSSRGLTSRGETQYF; cdr3_nt: TGCAGCTCCCGGGGACTAACTAGCAGGGGAGAGACCCAGTACTTC
v_call: TRBV28; cdr3_length: 14; d_call: TRBD2; j_call: TRBJ2-5; clone_size: once; cdr3_aa: CASSLSGGKETQYF; cdr3_nt: TGTGCCAGCAGTTTATCGGGGGGAAAAGAGACCCAGTACTTC
v_call: TRBV2; cdr3_length: 12; d_call: -; j_call: TRBJ2-7; clone_size: -; cdr3_aa: CASSEVGYEQYF; cdr3_nt: TGTGCCAGCAGTGAAGTCGGATACGAGCAGTACTTC
v_call: TRBV4-3; cdr3_length: 14; d_call: -; j_call: TRBJ1-4; clone_size: -; cdr3_aa: CASSPTATNEKLFF; cdr3_nt: TGCGCCAGCAGCCCGACAGCAACTAATGAAAAACTGTTTTTT
v_call: TRBV4-1; cdr3_length: 16; d_call: TRBD1; j_call: TRBJ1-2; clone_size: -; cdr3_aa: CASSQDWGQGNYGYTF; cdr3_nt: TGCGCCAGCAGCCAAGATTGGGGACAGGGTAACTATGGCTACACCTTC
v_call: TRBV28; cdr3_length: 15; d_call: TRBD1; j_call: TRBJ2-1; clone_size: -; cdr3_aa: CASSWSGTVNDEQFF; cdr3_nt: TGTGCCAGCAGTTGGTCGGGGACAGTGAACGATGAGCAGTTCTTC
v_call: TRBV6-6; cdr3_length: 13; d_call: -; j_call: TRBJ1-1; clone_size: -; cdr3_aa: CASSYPGDTEAFF; cdr3_nt: TGTGCCAGCAGTTACCCGGGAGATACTGAAGCTTTCTTT
v_call: TRBV15; cdr3_length: 17; d_call: -; j_call: TRBJ1-4; clone_size: -; cdr3_aa: CATSRDLPGTGNEKLFF; cdr3_nt: TGTGCCACCAGCAGAGACCTACCCGGGACGGGTAATGAAAAACTGTTTTTT
v_call: TRBV6-6; cdr3_length: 16; d_call: TRBD1; j_call: TRBJ1-3; clone_size: -; cdr3_aa: CASSYAGTGGGNTIYF; cdr3_nt: TGTGCCAGCAGTTACGCTGGGACAGGTGGAGGAAACACCATATATTTT
v_call: TRBV7-3; cdr3_length: 13; d_call: -; j_call: TRBJ2-3; clone_size: -; cdr3_aa: CASSLDYSDTQYF; cdr3_nt: TGTGCCAGCAGCTTAGACTACTCAGATACGCAGTATTTT
v_call: TRBV7-9; cdr3_length: 13; d_call: -; j_call: TRBJ1-1; clone_size: -; cdr3_aa: CASSTGHNTEAFF; cdr3_nt: TGTGCCAGCAGCACGGGACACAACACTGAAGCTTTCTTT
v_call: TRBV7-9; cdr3_length: 14; d_call: -; j_call: TRBJ1-4; clone_size: -; cdr3_aa: CASSLSTNNEKLFF; cdr3_nt: TGTGCCAGCAGCCTCTCCACTAATAATGAAAAACTGTTTTTT
v_call: TRBV19; cdr3_length: 17; d_call: -; j_call: TRBJ2-5; clone_size: -; cdr3_aa: CASSQGASAGGPETQYF; cdr3_nt: TGTGCCAGTAGCCAGGGGGCATCGGCGGGAGGGCCTGAGACCCAGTACTTC
v_call: TRBV5-1; cdr3_length: 16; d_call: -; j_call: TRBJ1-6; clone_size: once; cdr3_aa: CASSLDSRDYNSPLHF; cdr3_nt: TGCGCCAGCAGCTTGGACTCCAGAGATTATAATTCACCCCTCCACTTT
v_call: TRBV19; cdr3_length: 13; d_call: -; j_call: TRBJ2-7; clone_size: -; cdr3_aa: CASSRQLRNEQYF; cdr3_nt: TGTGCCAGTAGTAGGCAGTTGCGGAACGAGCAGTACTTC
v_call: TRBV30; cdr3_length: 14; d_call: TRBD1; j_call: TRBJ1-2; clone_size: -; cdr3_aa: CAWRRTGDNYGYTF; cdr3_nt: TGTGCCTGGAGACGGACAGGGGATAACTATGGCTACACCTTC
v_call: TRBV7-2; cdr3_length: 15; d_call: -; j_call: TRBJ2-7; clone_size: -; cdr3_aa: CASSFLPSLPYEQYF; cdr3_nt: TGTGCCAGCAGCTTCCTCCCCAGTCTTCCCTACGAGCAGTACTTC
v_call: TRBV30; cdr3_length: 15; d_call: TRBD1; j_call: TRBJ2-7; clone_size: -; cdr3_aa: CAWSVTGAPSYEQYF; cdr3_nt: TGTGCCTGGAGTGTAACAGGGGCCCCCTCCTACGAGCAGTACTTC
v_call: TRBV28; cdr3_length: 14; d_call: -; j_call: TRBJ2-3; clone_size: -; cdr3_aa: CASSDPLGTDTQYF; cdr3_nt: TGTGCCAGCAGCGATCCACTGGGCACAGATACGCAGTATTTT
v_call: TRBV12-1; cdr3_length: 14; d_call: -; j_call: TRBJ1-5; clone_size: -; cdr3_aa: CATRQGSGNQPQHF; cdr3_nt: TGTGCCACGAGACAGGGGAGCGGCAATCAGCCCCAGCATTTT
v_call: TRBV6-5; cdr3_length: 14; d_call: -; j_call: TRBJ2-2; clone_size: -; cdr3_aa: CASRPGQNTGELFF; cdr3_nt: TGTGCCAGCAGGCCGGGACAGAACACCGGGGAGCTGTTTTTT
v_call: TRBV28; cdr3_length: 13; d_call: -; j_call: TRBJ1-2; clone_size: -; cdr3_aa: CATEASVQDGYTF; cdr3_nt: TGTGCCACCGAGGCGTCGGTTCAGGATGGCTACACCTTC
v_call: TRBV7-3; cdr3_length: 13; d_call: -; j_call: TRBJ1-1; clone_size: -; cdr3_aa: CASSLTSNTEAFF; cdr3_nt: TGTGCCAGCAGCTTAACTTCGAACACTGAAGCTTTCTTT
v_call: TRBV5-4; cdr3_length: 16; d_call: TRBD1; j_call: TRBJ1-2; clone_size: -; cdr3_aa: CASSLAKGTGDHGYTF; cdr3_nt: TGTGCCAGCAGCTTGGCCAAGGGGACAGGGGATCATGGCTACACCTTC
v_call: TRBV9; cdr3_length: 16; d_call: -; j_call: TRBJ2-6; clone_size: -; cdr3_aa: CASSVASGYGANVLTF; cdr3_nt: TGTGCCAGCAGCGTAGCTTCAGGGTATGGGGCCAACGTCCTGACTTTC